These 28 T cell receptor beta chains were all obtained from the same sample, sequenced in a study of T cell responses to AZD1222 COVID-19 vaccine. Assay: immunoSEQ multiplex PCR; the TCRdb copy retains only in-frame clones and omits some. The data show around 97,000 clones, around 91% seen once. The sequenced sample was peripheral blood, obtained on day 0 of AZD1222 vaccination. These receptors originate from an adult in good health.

The CDR3 DNA is TGCGCCACCTCGGACAGGCCTAACTATGGCTACACCTTC. This sequence encodes CATSDRPNYGYTF. This chain links TRBV5-1 with TRBJ1-2; 7 nucleotides match TRBD1. Per the germline V gene, CDR1 is SGHRS and CDR2 is YFSETQ. V shed 9 bases and J 0 bases; nucleotides not matched to a gene: 5. This CDR3 comprises 13 residues. The whole variable domain, remainder taken from reference TRBV5-1 and TRBJ1-2, is KAGVTQTPRYLIKTRGQQVTLSCSPISGHRSVSWYQQTPGQGLQFLFEYFSETQRNKGNFPGRFSGRQFSNSRSEMNVSTLELGDSALYLCATSDRPNYGYTFGSGTRLTVV.

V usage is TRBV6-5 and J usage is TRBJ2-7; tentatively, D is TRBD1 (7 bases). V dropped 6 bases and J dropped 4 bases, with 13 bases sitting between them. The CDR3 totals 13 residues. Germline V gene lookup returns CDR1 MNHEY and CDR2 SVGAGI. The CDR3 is CASSAPGGYEQYF. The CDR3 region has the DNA TGTGCCAGCAGCGCCCCAGGGGGGTACGAGCAGTACTTC.

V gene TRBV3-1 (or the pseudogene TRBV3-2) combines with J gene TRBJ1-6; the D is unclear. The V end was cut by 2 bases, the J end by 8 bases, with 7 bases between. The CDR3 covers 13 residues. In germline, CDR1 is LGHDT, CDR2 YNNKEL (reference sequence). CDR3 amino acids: CASSQQTHSPLHF. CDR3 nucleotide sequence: TGTGCCAGCAGCCAACAGACCCATTCACCCCTCCACTTT.

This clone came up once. CDR3 coding DNA: TGCGCCAGCCGAAGGGAGTTTAATGAAAAACTGTTTTTT. This sequence encodes CASRREFNEKLFF. The V and J genes are TRBV5-1 and TRBJ1-4; D remains ambiguous. In germline, CDR1 is SGHRS, CDR2 YFSETQ. V was trimmed by 7 bases and J by 4 bases, leaving 11 bases between them. The CDR3 length is 13 residues.

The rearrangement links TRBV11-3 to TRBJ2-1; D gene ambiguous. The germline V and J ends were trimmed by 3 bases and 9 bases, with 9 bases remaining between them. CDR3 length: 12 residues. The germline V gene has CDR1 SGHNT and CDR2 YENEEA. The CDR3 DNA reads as TGTGCCAGCAGCTTCCGTTCCAGTGAGCAGTTCTTC. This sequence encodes CASSFRSSEQFF.

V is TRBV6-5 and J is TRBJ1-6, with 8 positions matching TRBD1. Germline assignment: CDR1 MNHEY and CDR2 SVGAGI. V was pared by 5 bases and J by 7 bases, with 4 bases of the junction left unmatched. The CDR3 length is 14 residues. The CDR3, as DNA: TGTGCCAGCAGTAAGACAGGGGTAAATTCACCCCTCCACTTT. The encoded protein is CASSKTGVNSPLHF.

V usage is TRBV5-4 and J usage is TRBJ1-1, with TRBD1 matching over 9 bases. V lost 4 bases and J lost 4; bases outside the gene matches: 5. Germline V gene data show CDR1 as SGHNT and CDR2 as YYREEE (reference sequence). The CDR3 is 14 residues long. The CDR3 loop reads CASSTRQGVTEAFF. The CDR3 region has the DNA TGTGCCAGCAGCACAAGACAGGGGGTCACTGAAGCTTTCTTT. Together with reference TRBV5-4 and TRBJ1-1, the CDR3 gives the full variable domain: ETGVTQSPTHLIKTRGQQVTLRCSSQSGHNTVSWYQQALGQGPQFIFQYYREEENGRGNFPPRFSGLQFPNYSSELNVNALELDDSALYLCASSTRQGVTEAFFGQGTRLTVV.

The CDR3 reads CAISEGWTSSSYEQYF. Here the CDR3 DNA reads TGTGCCATCAGTGAGGGTTGGACGTCGAGCTCCTACGAGCAGTACTTC. This chain joins TRBV10-3 and TRBJ2-7, with D hard to call. The germline V gene encodes CDR1 ENHRY and CDR2 SYGVKD. Trimming cost V 2 bases and J 0 bases, with 14 bases left between them. This CDR3 contains 16 residues.

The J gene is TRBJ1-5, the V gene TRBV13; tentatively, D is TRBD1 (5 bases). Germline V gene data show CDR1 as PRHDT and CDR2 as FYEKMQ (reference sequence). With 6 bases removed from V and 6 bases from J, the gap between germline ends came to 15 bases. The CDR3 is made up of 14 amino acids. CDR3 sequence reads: CASSSRDLGQPQHF. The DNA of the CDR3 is TGTGCCAGCAGTTCCCGGGACTTAGGTCAGCCCCAGCATTTT.

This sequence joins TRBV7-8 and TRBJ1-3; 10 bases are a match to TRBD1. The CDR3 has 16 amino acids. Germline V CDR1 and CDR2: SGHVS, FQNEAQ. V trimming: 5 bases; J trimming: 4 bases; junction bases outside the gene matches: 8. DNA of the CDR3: TGTGCCAGCAGCACTCGGACAGGGGGGTCAGGAAACACCATATATTTT. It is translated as CASSTRTGGSGNTIYF.

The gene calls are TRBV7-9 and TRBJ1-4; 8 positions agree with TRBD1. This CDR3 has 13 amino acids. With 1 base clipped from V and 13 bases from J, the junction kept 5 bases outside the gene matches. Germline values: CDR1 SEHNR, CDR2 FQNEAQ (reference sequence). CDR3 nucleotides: TGTGCCAGCAGCTTAGTTGGGACAGGCACACTGTTTTTT. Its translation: CASSLVGTGTLFF. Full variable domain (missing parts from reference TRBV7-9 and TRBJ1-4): DTGVSQNPRHKITKRGQNVTFRCDPISEHNRLYWYRQTLGQGPEFLTYFQNEAQLEKSRLLSDRFSAERPKGSFSTLEIQRTEQGDSAMYLCASSLVGTGTLFFGSGTQLSVL.

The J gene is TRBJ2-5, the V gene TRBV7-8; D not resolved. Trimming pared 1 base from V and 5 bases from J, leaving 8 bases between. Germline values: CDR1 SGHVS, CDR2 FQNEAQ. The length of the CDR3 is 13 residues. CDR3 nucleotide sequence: TGTGCCAGCAGCTTAGTAGTAGGGGAGACCCAGTACTTC. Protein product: CASSLVVGETQYF. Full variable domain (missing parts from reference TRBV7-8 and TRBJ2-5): GAGVSQSPRYKVAKRGQDVALRCDPISGHVSLFWYQQALGQGPEFLTYFQNEAQLDKSGLPSDRFFAERPEGSVSTLKIQRTQQEDSAVYLCASSLVVGETQYFGPGTRLLVL.

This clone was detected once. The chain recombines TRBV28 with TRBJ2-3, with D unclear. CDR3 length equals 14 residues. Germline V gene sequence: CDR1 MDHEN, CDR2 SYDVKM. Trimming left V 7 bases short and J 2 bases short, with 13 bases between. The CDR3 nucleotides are TGTGCCAGCATTCCCACGGGCCTCACAGATACGCAGTATTTT. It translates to CASIPTGLTDTQYF.

The DNA for the CDR3 is TGTGCCTGGAGCCGGAGACTAGTCCCGGTGGATACGCAGTATTTT. Translation: CAWSRRLVPVDTQYF. The V gene is TRBV30, the J gene TRBJ2-3, with D perhaps TRBD2 (6 bases). CDR3 length: 15 amino acids. Germline-derived CDR1 and CDR2 are GTSNPN and SVGIG (reference sequence). The V and J ends lost 3 bases and 6 bases respectively, with 19 bases between them.

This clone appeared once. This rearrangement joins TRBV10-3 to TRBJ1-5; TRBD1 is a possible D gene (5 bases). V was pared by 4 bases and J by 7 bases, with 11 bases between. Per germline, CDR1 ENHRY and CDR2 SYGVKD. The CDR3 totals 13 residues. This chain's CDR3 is CAISAGGRQPQHF. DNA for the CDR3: TGTGCCATCAGTGCGGGGGGGAGACAGCCCCAGCATTTT.

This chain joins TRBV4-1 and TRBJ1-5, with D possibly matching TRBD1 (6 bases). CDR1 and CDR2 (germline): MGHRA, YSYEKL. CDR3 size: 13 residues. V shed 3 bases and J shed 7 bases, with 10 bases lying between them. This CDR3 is CASSHPGGQPQHF. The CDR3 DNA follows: TGCGCCAGCAGCCATCCTGGGGGCCAGCCCCAGCATTTT.

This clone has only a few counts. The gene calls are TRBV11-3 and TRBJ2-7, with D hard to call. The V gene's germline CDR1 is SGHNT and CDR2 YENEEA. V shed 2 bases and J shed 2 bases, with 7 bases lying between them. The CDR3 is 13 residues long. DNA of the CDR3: TGTGCCAGCAGCTTAACAGATGCCTACGAGCAGTACTTC. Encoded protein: CASSLTDAYEQYF.

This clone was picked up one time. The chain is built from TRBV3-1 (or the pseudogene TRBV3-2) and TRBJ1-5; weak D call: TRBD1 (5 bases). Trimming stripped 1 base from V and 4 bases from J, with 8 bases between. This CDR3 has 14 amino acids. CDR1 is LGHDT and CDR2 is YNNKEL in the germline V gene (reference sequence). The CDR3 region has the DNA TGTGCCAGCAGCCAAGCTTGGGGGAATCAGCCCCAGCATTTT. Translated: CASSQAWGNQPQHF.

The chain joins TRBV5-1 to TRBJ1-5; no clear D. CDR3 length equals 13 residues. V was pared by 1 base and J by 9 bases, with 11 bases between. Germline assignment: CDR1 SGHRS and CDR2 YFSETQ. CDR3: CASSLFGSGPQHF. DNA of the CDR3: TGCGCCAGCAGCTTGTTCGGGTCAGGGCCCCAGCATTTT.

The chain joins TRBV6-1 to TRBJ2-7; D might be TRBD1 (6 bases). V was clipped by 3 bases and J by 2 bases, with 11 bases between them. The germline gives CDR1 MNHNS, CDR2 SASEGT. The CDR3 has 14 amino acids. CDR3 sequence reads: CASSEGHTTYEQYF. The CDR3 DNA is TGTGCCAGCAGTGAGGGACATACTACCTACGAGCAGTACTTC.

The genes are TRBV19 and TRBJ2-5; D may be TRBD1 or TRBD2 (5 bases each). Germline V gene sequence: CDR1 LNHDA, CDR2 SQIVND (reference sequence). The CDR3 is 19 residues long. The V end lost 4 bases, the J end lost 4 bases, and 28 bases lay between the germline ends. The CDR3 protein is CASSSPSLFEGIVRETQYF. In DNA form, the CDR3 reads TGTGCCAGTAGTAGCCCCTCTTTGTTCGAGGGGATCGTGAGAGAGACCCAGTACTTC.

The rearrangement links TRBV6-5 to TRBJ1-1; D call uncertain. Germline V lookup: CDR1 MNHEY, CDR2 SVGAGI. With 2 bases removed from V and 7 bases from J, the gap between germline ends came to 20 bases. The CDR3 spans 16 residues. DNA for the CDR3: TGTGCCAGCAGTTACCCGACGGGGATTGGTAGGGTTGAAGCTTTCTTT. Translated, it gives CASSYPTGIGRVEAFF.

CDR3 DNA: TGTGCCAGCAGCCCCCAAGGGAGCTCTGGAAACACCATATATTTT. Translation gives CASSPQGSSGNTIYF. The genes are TRBV7-9 and TRBJ1-3; D ambiguous. This CDR3 is 15 amino acids long. Per the germline V gene, CDR1 is SEHNR and CDR2 is FQNEAQ (reference sequence). V lost 5 bases and J 0 bases, leaving 11 bases between the germline ends.

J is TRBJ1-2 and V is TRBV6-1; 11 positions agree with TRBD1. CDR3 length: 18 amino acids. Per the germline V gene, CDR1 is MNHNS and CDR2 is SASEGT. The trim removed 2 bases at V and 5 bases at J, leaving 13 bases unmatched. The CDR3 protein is CASSEKAAGTGGGYGYTF. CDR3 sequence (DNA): TGTGCCAGCAGTGAAAAGGCCGCTGGGACAGGGGGTGGTTATGGCTACACCTTC.

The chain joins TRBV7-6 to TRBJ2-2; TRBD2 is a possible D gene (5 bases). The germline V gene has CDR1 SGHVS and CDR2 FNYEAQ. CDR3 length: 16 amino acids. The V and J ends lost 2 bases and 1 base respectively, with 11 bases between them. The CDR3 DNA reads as TGTGCCAGCAGCTTAAGTCAGCGGTTGAACACCGGGGAGCTGTTTTTT. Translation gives CASSLSQRLNTGELFF.

The chain's CDR3 is CASSVGGHSTKNIQYF. CDR3 nucleotides: TGTGCCAGCAGCGTAGGTGGACACTCCACCAAAAACATTCAGTACTTC. The chain couples TRBV9 to TRBJ2-4; TRBD1 is a possible D gene (5 bases). CDR3 length: 16 residues. Germline values: CDR1 SGDLS, CDR2 YYNGEE. The V gene lost 0 bases and the J gene lost 2 bases, with 12 bases spanning the gap.

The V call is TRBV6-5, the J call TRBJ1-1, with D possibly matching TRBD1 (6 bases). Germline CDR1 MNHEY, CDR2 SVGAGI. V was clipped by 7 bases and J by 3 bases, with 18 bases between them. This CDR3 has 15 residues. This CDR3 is CASTKTRGGDTEAFF. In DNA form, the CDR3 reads TGTGCCAGCACCAAAACCAGGGGTGGTGACACTGAAGCTTTCTTT.

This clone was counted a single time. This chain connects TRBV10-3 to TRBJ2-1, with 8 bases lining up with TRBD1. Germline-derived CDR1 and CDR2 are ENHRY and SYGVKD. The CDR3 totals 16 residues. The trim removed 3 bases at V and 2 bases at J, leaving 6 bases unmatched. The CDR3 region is CAISDRTGGTYNEQFF. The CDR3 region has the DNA TGTGCCATCAGTGACCGTACAGGGGGGACCTACAATGAGCAGTTCTTC.